Following are 11 T cell receptor beta chains from one sample sequenced in a study of T-cell memory formation after mild COVID-19. MiXCR was run by TCRdb on the 5' RACE reads, yielding one entry per CDR3 protein. The sample carries some 40,000 distinct CDR3 sequences, under 7.5% recorded once. Sequenced material: PBMCs or a T cell subset sorted from them (not recorded which). These receptors all come from a man aged 18-30 years who had mild COVID-19 (a few samples of this study predate the infection). Cell type and time point are not known.

This clonotype is labeled medium-sized. V and J are TRBV5-1 and TRBJ2-7, with D hard to call. CDR1 and CDR2 from the germline V gene are SGHRS and YFSETQ. This CDR3 has 14 residues. Between the trimmed V and J ends, which lost 1 base and 0 bases, there was a span of 8 bases. CDR3: CASSLQLASYEQYF. For the CDR3, the DNA is TGCGCCAGCAGCTTGCAGCTGGCCTCCTACGAGCAGTACTTC.

V and J are TRBV13 and TRBJ2-7; D is undetermined. V was pared by 6 bases and J by 4 bases, with 16 bases between. Looked up from germline, CDR1 is PRHDT and CDR2 is FYEKMQ (reference sequence). This CDR3 region has 14 residues. DNA for the CDR3: TGTGCCAGCAGACCCCCCGATAACTTATACGAGCAGTACGTC. Translation: CASRPPDNLYEQYV.

The chain carries TRBV11-2 and TRBJ1-4; the D gene is possibly TRBD1 (6 bases). This CDR3 spans 13 amino acids. Looked up from germline, CDR1 is SGHAT and CDR2 is FQNNGV. V dropped 4 bases and J dropped 8 bases, with 11 bases sitting between them. CDR3: CASSYRVDEKLFF. DNA of the CDR3: TGTGCCAGCAGCTACAGGGTTGACGAAAAACTGTTTTTT. Based on the CDR3 plus reference TRBV11-2 and TRBJ1-4, the full variable domain is EAGVAQSPRYKIIEKRQSVAFWCNPISGHATLYWYQQILGQGPKLLIQFQNNGVVDDSQLPKDRFSAERLKGVDSTLKIQPAKLEDSAVYLCASSYRVDEKLFFGSGTQLSVL.

A remark on this clonotype: A much larger clone differs by one base, so this may be a read error. This chain joins TRBV7-2 and TRBJ1-5; D ambiguous. Per germline, CDR1 SGHTA and CDR2 FQGNSA. CDR3 length: 15 residues. V lost 5 bases, J lost 0 bases, and 11 bases lay in between. The CDR3 DNA sequence: TGTGCCAGCAGCCCCCAGGTGGATAGCAATCAGCCCCAGCATTTT. Its protein product is CASSPQVDSNQPQHF.

A few counts support this clonotype. This sequence joins TRBV6-1 and TRBJ2-5; tentative D call: TRBD1 (5 bases). Germline V gives CDR1 MNHNS, CDR2 SASEGT. This CDR3 is 14 amino acids long. Trimming left V 4 bases short and J 5 bases short, with 14 bases between. CDR3 DNA sequence: TGTGCCAGCAGTGTGGAAAGGGGTTTGGAGACCCAGTACTTC. This encodes CASSVERGLETQYF.

The table lists this clonotype with a few counts. The chain employs TRBV5-4 and TRBJ2-7; D could derive from TRBD1 or TRBD2 (6 bases each). The CDR3 length is 14 residues. The germline V gene has CDR1 SGHNT and CDR2 YYREEE (reference sequence). V was pared by 5 bases and J by 0 bases, with 12 bases between. This chain's CDR3 is CASSARGDSYEQYF. The CDR3 nucleotides read TGTGCCAGCAGTGCTAGGGGGGACTCCTACGAGCAGTACTTC.

A few counts support this clonotype. The rearrangement links TRBV7-3 to TRBJ2-3, with 10 bases matching TRBD2. This CDR3 is 14 amino acids long. V lost 8 bases and J lost 4; bases outside the gene matches: 6. Germline CDR1 SGHTA, CDR2 FQGTGA. CDR3 amino acids: CASRLSGGADTQYF. In DNA form, the CDR3 reads TGTGCCAGCCGGCTCAGCGGGGGGGCAGATACGCAGTATTTT.

This clonotype was counted once. This rearrangement joins TRBV3-1 to TRBJ2-7; perhaps TRBD2 as D (6 bases). Trimming cost V 1 base and J 0 bases, with 10 bases left between them. Germline loops: CDR1 LGHDT, CDR2 YNNKEL (reference sequence). The CDR3 totals 15 residues. The DNA for the CDR3 is TGTGCCAGCAGCCAAGCGGCGGGGAGCTCCTACGAGCAGTACTTC. It is translated as CASSQAAGSSYEQYF.

There are a few counts of this clonotype. J is TRBJ2-1 and V is TRBV7-2; a weak D match, TRBD2 (6 bases). CDR3 length: 15 residues. Germline values: CDR1 SGHTA, CDR2 FQGNSA. Trimming stripped 1 base from V and 2 bases from J, with 9 bases between. The CDR3 DNA sequence: TGTGCCAGCAGCTTAGTCCCGGGAGCCTACAATGAGCAGTTCTTC. Encoded protein: CASSLVPGAYNEQFF.

This clonotype was recorded many times. V usage is TRBV5-1 and J usage is TRBJ2-2, with D perhaps matching TRBD1 (6 bases). Germline lookup yields CDR1 SGHRS and CDR2 YFSETQ. The CDR3 runs to 14 residues. The V gene lost 6 bases and the J gene lost 2 bases, with 11 bases spanning the gap. The CDR3 here is CASKTGVNTGELFF. The DNA for the CDR3 is TGCGCCAGCAAGACAGGTGTAAACACCGGGGAGCTGTTTTTT.

This clonotype was detected a few times. This rearrangement joins TRBV5-1 to TRBJ2-5, with 9 bases that match TRBD2. The CDR3 is 14 residues long. Per germline, CDR1 SGHRS and CDR2 YFSETQ. V was pared by 5 bases and J by 5 bases, with 7 bases of the junction left unmatched. The CDR3 DNA sequence: TGCGCCAGCAGACCGGGACTAGCCATGGAGACCCAGTACTTC. Amino acids: CASRPGLAMETQYF.